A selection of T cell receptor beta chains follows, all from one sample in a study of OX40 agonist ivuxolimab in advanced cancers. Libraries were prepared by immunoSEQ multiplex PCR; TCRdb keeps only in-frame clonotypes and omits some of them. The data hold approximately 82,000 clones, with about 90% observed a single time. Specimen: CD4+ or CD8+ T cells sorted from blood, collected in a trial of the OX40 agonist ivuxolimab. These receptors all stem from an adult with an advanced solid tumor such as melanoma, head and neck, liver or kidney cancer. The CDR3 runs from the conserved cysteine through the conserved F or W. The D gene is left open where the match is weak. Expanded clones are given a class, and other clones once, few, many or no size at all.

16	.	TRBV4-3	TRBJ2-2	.	TGCGCCAGCAGCCAAGGCCTAGCGCCGAACACCGGGGAGCTGTTTTTT	CASSQGLAPNTGELFF
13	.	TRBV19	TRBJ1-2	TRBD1	TGTGCCAGTAGTCCCCGGGACAGGTGGGGCTACACCTTC	CASSPRDRWGYTF
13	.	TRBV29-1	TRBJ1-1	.	TGCAGCGTTGTGGGGGGCACTGACACTGAAGCTTTCTTT	CSVVGGTDTEAFF
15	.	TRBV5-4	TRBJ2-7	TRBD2	TGTGCCAGCAGCCGTAGGAGTAGCGGGGACCTCCGGGAGTACTTC	CASSRRSSGDLREYF
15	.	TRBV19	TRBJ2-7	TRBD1	TGTGCCAGTAGTCCCCAGGGGGCTCTCCCCTACGAGCAGTACTTC	CASSPQGALPYEQYF
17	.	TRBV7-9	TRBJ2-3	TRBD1	TGTGCCAGCAGCTTGGCCCGGTCGCAGGGGGCAGAGGATACGCAGTATTTT	CASSLARSQGAEDTQYF
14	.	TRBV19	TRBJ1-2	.	TGTGCCAGTAGTTCCCCCGCGGGCGGCTATGGCTACACCTTC	CASSSPAGGYGYTF
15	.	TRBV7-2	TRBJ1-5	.	TGTGCCAGCAGCTTAGATTCCAGGAGGAATCAGCCCCAGCATTTT	CASSLDSRRNQPQHF
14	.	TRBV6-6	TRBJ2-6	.	TGTGCCAGCAGTTACTCGTCCGGGGCCAACGTCCTGACTTTC	CASSYSSGANVLTF
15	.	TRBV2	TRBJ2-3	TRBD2	TGTGCCAGCAGTTTGCGACTAGCGGACACAGATACGCAGTATTTT	CASSLRLADTDTQYF
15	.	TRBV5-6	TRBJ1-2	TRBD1	TGTGCCAGCAGCTTAGGGACAGGGAGAAGCTATGGCTACACCTTC	CASSLGTGRSYGYTF
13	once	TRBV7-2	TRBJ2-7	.	TGTGCCAGCAGTGAAGTGGGAACCTACGAGCAGTACTTC	CASSEVGTYEQYF
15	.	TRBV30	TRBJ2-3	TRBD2	TGTGCCTGGGTCGTAGCGGGGGGTTACACAGATACGCAGTATTTT	CAWVVAGGYTDTQYF
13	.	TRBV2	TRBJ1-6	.	TGTGCCAGCAGGGAGAACAGGGATTCACCCCTCCACTTT	CASRENRDSPLHF
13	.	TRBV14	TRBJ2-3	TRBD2	TGTGCCAGCAGCCAAGGGACTAGGAATACGCAGTATTTT	CASSQGTRNTQYF
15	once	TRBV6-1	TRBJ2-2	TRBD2	TGTGCCAGCAGCAGGACTAGCGGTGACACCGGGGAGCTGTTTTTT	CASSRTSGDTGELFF
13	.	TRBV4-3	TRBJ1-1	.	TGCGCCAGCAGCGGACAACAGTACACTGAAGCTTTCTTT	CASSGQQYTEAFF
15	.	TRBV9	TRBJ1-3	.	TGTGCCAGCACGCGACGCCTAGGAAGTGGAAACACCATATATTTT	CASTRRLGSGNTIYF
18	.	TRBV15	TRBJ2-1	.	TGTGCCACCAGCAGAGATTACAACTCACCTTTACTCTACAATGAGCAGTTCTTC	CATSRDYNSPLLYNEQFF
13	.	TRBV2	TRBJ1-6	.	TGTGCCAGCAAGGGGGGTTATAATTCACCCCTCCACTTT	CASKGGYNSPLHF
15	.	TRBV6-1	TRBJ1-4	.	TGTGCCAGCAGTGACTCACCCCTTTATAATGAAAAACTGTTTTTT	CASSDSPLYNEKLFF
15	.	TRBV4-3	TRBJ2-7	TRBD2	TGCGCCAGCAGCCAAGATTCTAGCGGTACCTACGAGCAGTACTTC	CASSQDSSGTYEQYF
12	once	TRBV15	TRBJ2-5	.	TGTGCCACCAGCAGGGAGGGAGAGACCCAGTACTTC	CATSREGETQYF
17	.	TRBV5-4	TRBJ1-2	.	TGTGCCAGCAGCTTGGGAGGACAGAGTGGATCTAACTATGGCTACACCTTC	CASSLGGQSGSNYGYTF
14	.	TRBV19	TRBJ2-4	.	TGTGCCAGTAGTATAGGCGGCAGGGTCAACATTCAGTACTTC	CASSIGGRVNIQYF
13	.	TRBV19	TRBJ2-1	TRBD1	TGTGCCGTAAGACAGGGCCCCAACAATGAGCAGTTCTTC	CAVRQGPNNEQFF
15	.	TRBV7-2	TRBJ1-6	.	TGTGCCAGCAGCTTAGTCTCAGGGGTGGGTTCACCCCTCCACTTT	CASSLVSGVGSPLHF
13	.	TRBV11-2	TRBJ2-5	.	TGTGCCAGCAGCTTAGGGTTACGAGAGACCCAGTACTTC	CASSLGLRETQYF
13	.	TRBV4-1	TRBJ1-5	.	TGCGCCAGCAGCCAAGATGCGGGGCAGCCCCAGCATTTT	CASSQDAGQPQHF